This entry concerns a single T cell receptor (beta chain). This CDR3 contains 15 residues. The V end lost 2 bases, the J end lost 4 bases, and 11 bases lay between the germline ends. The germline CDR1 and CDR2 sequences are MNHEY and SVGEGT. The sample belongs to a study of blood T cell repertoires in COVID-19. The assay was immunoSEQ multiplex PCR, and TCRdb's table has in-frame clones only and misses some. The table includes about 280,000 clones, 65% to 90% detected once. The sequencing sample was made of peripheral blood. The chain couples TRBV6-2 or TRBV6-3 to TRBJ2-2, with unresolved D. This TCR was recovered from a man aged 50-59 years with active or convalescent COVID-19. DNA of the CDR3: TGTGCCAGCAGTTACCCCCCAGAAAGCACCGGGGAGCTGTTTTTT. It codes for CASSYPPESTGELFF.